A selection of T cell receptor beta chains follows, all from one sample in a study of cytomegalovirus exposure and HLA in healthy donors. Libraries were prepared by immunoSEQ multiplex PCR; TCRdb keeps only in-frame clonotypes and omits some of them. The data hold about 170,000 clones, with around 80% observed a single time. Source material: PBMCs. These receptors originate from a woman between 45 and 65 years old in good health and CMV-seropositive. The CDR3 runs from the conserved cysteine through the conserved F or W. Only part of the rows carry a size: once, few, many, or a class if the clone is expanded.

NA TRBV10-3 CAISDRLAGNTDTQYF
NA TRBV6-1 CASRPAAGYEQYF
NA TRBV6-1 CASSSQGAEAFF
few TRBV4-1 CASSLQTAMNTEAFF
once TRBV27 CASSLKGSSYEQYF
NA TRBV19 CASQRTGAGPDTQYF
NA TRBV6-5 CASTPGLTYEQYF
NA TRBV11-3 CASSHRDSKETQYF
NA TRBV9 CASSLGLDPGAYEQYF
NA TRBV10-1 CASAAKAGEGAGNTIYF
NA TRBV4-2 CASSHNSDRNTGELFF
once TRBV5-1 CASSLGTGAPTDTQYF
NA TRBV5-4 CASSSRQTRAQAFF
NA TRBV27 CASSSGAIATEAFF
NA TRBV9 CASSAPGTQYGYTF
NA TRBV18 CASSKQAGGNTIYF
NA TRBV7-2 CASRRVSGQLNTEAFF
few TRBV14 CASTMGTGFGEQFF
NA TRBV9 CASSVDLAAYNEQFF
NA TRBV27 CASSSTSTDTQYF
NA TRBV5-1 CASSFRLAGPGELFF
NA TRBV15 CATSRREAHTNEQFF
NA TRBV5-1 CASTDGGDNYGYTF
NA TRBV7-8 CASRGTRGNTIYF
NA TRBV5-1 CASSWGTRGVSGFDNEQFF
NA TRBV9 CASSVQVTGELFF
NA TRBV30 CAWSLILRNRGRYGYTF
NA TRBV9 CASSVQGPDEKLFF
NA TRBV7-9 CASSNRDRPYEQYF
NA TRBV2 CATLWGEDTEAFF
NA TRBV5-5 CASRREAHTDTQYF
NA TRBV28 CASTPPNTGKGYGYTF